Presented here are 8 T cell receptor beta chains from one specimen sequenced in a study of metastatic and nonmetastatic thyroid tumors. MiXCR reprocessed the PCR reads for TCRdb. Among tens of thousands of clones, 15% were seen once, and the ten largest hold around 16%. Before thyroid surgery, none of the patients had received any treatment. Sequenced: blood. The receptors were gathered from a male donor with papillary thyroid cancer or a benign thyroid nodule (not recorded which). Some clones in this sample may be carry-over from other donors' samples.

This clone was seen ten or more times. V usage is TRBV6-2 or TRBV6-3 and J usage is TRBJ1-2, with a weak D call TRBD1 (5 bases). Germline values: CDR1 MNHEY, CDR2 SVGEGT. The CDR3 loop spans 12 amino acids. Deletions cut 6 bases from V and 5 bases from J, with 10 bases between. The CDR3 sequence is CASRGRQYGYTF. CDR3 DNA: TGTGCCAGCAGGGGACGGCAATATGGCTACACCTTC.

The J gene is TRBJ2-5, the V gene TRBV7-2, with D tentatively TRBD2 (5 bases). V was shortened by 3 bases and J by 3 bases, with 8 bases between the two germline ends. The germline CDR1 and CDR2 sequences are SGHTA and FQGNSA. The CDR3 totals 13 residues. The CDR3 sequence: CASSLRAEETQYF. The CDR3 bases are TGTGCCAGCAGCTTGCGGGCAGAAGAGACCCAGTACTTC.

This clone came up many times. This chain links TRBV7-6 with TRBJ1-3; D may be TRBD1 (5 bases). Trimming removed 6 bases from V and 0 bases from J, with 9 bases in between. Germline V gene lookup returns CDR1 SGHVS and CDR2 FNYEAQ. The CDR3 length is 14 residues. CDR3 protein: CASRTEPSGNTIYF. CDR3 in DNA: TGTGCCAGCAGGACAGAGCCCTCTGGAAACACCATATATTTT.

The chain is built from TRBV9 and TRBJ2-5; tentatively, D is TRBD1 (5 bases). In germline, CDR1 is SGDLS, CDR2 YYNGEE. The CDR3 runs 16 residues. V was trimmed by 4 bases and J by 0 bases, leaving 16 bases between them. The CDR3 reads CASSQGCVGYQETQYF. Here the CDR3 DNA reads TGTGCCAGCAGCCAGGGATGTGTAGGGTACCAAGAGACCCAGTACTTC. Looking up the rest from reference TRBV9 and TRBJ2-5 gives the full variable domain: DSGVTQTPKHLITATGQRVTLRCSPRSGDLSVYWYQQSLDQGLQFLIQYYNGEERAKGNILERFSAQQFPDLHSELNLSSLELGDSALYFCASSQGCVGYQETQYFGPGTRLLVL.

This clone showed up many times. The chain employs TRBV20-1 and TRBJ1-2, with D possibly matching TRBD1 (5 bases). CDR1 is DFQATT and CDR2 is SNEGSKA in the germline V gene (reference sequence). CDR3 length: 13 amino acids. Trimming left V 3 bases short and J 6 bases short, with 14 bases between. CDR3 residues: CSARVQGRDGYTF. CDR3 DNA sequence: TGCAGTGCTAGGGTTCAGGGAAGGGATGGCTACACCTTC.

This clone was seen ten or more times. The genes are TRBV2 and TRBJ2-7; 9 nucleotides align to TRBD2. Germline values: CDR1 SNHLY, CDR2 FYNNEI. This CDR3 region has 20 residues. Trimming removed 2 bases from V and 1 base from J; junction bases left unmatched: 18. The CDR3 here is CASSEKTPWVAGEGSYEQYF. As DNA, the CDR3 is TGTGCCAGCAGTGAAAAGACCCCGTGGGTAGCGGGGGAAGGATCCTACGAGCAGTACTTC.

This clone has ten or more counts. V is TRBV3-1 and J is TRBJ1-6; maybe TRBD1 (6 bases). The V gene's germline CDR1 is LGHDT and CDR2 YNNKEL (reference sequence). This CDR3 comprises 21 residues. V was pared by 0 bases and J by 2 bases, with 23 bases between. As DNA, the CDR3 is TGTGCCAGCAGCCAAGACCCGCGACAGGCTCGGCAGGTGGCCTATAATTCACCCCTCCACTTT. Residues: CASSQDPRQARQVAYNSPLHF. The whole variable domain, filled in from reference TRBV3-1 and TRBJ1-6, reads DTAVSQTPKYLVTQMGNDKSIKCEQNLGHDTMYWYKQDSKKFLKIMFSYNNKELIINETVPNRFSPKSPDKAHLNLHINSLELGDSAVYFCASSQDPRQARQVAYNSPLHFGNGTRLTVT.

This clone has a count of ten or more. This sequence joins TRBV3-1 and TRBJ1-2; D gene ambiguous. The CDR3 spans 13 residues. The germline V gene encodes CDR1 LGHDT and CDR2 YNNKEL (reference sequence). The ends were cut back, 0 bases at V and 7 bases at J, with 9 bases in the middle. The CDR3 sequence is CASSQDGKFGYTF. The CDR3, as DNA: TGTGCCAGCAGCCAAGACGGGAAATTTGGCTACACCTTC.